Each of the 6 T cell receptor beta chains below was sequenced from the same sample in a study of T cells in Graves' hyperthyroidism and ophthalmopathy. The CDR3 regions of TCR beta were amplified from RNA transcripts. A set of HTBI primers served as the primers for a first-round RT-PCR of the TCR CDR3. TCRdb fed the multiplex PCR reads into MiXCR, producing one record per CDR3 protein. This table has 600,000 or so distinct CDR3 sequences, about a sixth appearing once. The material sequenced was blood. These receptors were collected from a woman aged 25 to 39 with Graves' hyperthyroidism.

The chain couples TRBV10-3 to TRBJ1-2; TRBD1 matches 7 bases. The trim removed 3 bases at V and 8 bases at J, leaving 9 bases unmatched. The CDR3 spans 14 residues. Looked up from germline, CDR1 is ENHRY and CDR2 is SYGVKD. CDR3 region: CAISEPSTGRGYTF. The DNA of the CDR3 is TGTGCCATCAGTGAACCCTCGACAGGGAGAGGCTACACCTTC.

The genes are TRBV19 and TRBJ2-2, with TRBD2 matching 12 bases. Germline lookup yields CDR1 LNHDA and CDR2 SQIVND (reference sequence). CDR3 length equals 16 residues. After removal of 6 bases from V and 1 base from J, the junction contained 3 bases not matched to a gene. This chain's CDR3 is CASRRLAGENTGELFF. CDR3 nucleotides: TGTGCCAGTAGGAGACTAGCGGGAGAGAACACCGGGGAGCTGTTTTTT.

The genes are TRBV29-1 and TRBJ1-6, with 10 positions matching TRBD1. Germline V lookup: CDR1 SQVTM, CDR2 ANQGSEA. J lost 8 bases, V lost 5 bases, and 6 bases had no gene match. The CDR3 runs 14 residues. The CDR3 is CSVKTGGTDSPLHF. DNA for the CDR3: TGCAGCGTTAAGACAGGGGGCACAGATTCACCCCTCCACTTT. Filled out from reference TRBV29-1 and TRBJ1-6, the complete variable domain reads SAVISQKPSRDICQRGTSLTIQCQVDSQVTMMFWYRQQPGQSLTLIATANQGSEATYESGFVIDKFPISRPNLTFSTLTVSNMSPEDSSIYLCSVKTGGTDSPLHFGNGTRLTVT.

This clonotype was observed at least ten times. The V and J genes are TRBV28 and TRBJ2-3; tentative D call: TRBD2 (6 bases). Germline V gene sequence: CDR1 MDHEN, CDR2 SYDVKM. The CDR3 is 16 amino acids. V was trimmed by 6 bases and J by 7 bases, leaving 23 bases between them. CDR3 amino acids: CASSPAGTGERHTQYF. For the CDR3, the DNA is TGTGCCAGCAGCCCGGCGGGGACGGGAGAACGCCATACGCAGTATTTT.

This sequence joins TRBV4-1 and TRBJ1-2; D unresolved. Germline-derived CDR1 and CDR2 are MGHRA and YSYEKL. The CDR3 runs to 13 residues. Trimming removed 6 bases at V and 4 bases at J, with 12 bases between. CDR3 residues: CASSQNNLYGYTF. The DNA of the CDR3 is TGCGCCAGCAGTCAAAACAACCTCTATGGCTACACCTTC.

This clonotype was found a few times. This rearrangement joins TRBV7-9 to TRBJ2-3; D is uncertain. Germline V CDR1 and CDR2: SEHNR, FQNEAQ (reference sequence). V was cut by 2 bases and J by 0 bases, with 18 bases left in between. This CDR3 region has 18 residues. CDR3 amino acids: CASSLTFAWSASTDTQYF. CDR3 in DNA: TGTGCCAGCAGCTTAACATTCGCATGGAGCGCCAGCACAGATACGCAGTATTTT.